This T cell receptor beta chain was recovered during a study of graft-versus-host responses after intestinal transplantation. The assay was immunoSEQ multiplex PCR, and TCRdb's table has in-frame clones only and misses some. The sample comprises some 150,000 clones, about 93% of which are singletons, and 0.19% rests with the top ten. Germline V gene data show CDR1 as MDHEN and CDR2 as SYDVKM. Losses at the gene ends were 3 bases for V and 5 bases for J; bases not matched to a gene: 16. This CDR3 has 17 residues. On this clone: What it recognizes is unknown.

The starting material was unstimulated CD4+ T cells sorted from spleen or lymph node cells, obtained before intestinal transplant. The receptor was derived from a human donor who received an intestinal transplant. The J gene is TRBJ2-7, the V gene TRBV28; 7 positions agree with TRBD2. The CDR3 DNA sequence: TGTGCCAGCAGTTTTGTGGGCAGCGCGGGGGTCTGGGACGAGCAGTACTTC. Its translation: CASSFVGSAGVWDEQYF.